Sequencing of this T cell receptor (beta chain) was carried out in a study of spatial heterogeneity in lung cancer. Study-level information: Detection consistently captured more beta-chain sequences than alpha-chain sequences.

The table lists this clonotype with a few counts. CDR1 and CDR2 (germline): MNHNS, SASEGT. The CDR3 extends over 14 amino acids. With 7 bases clipped from V and 6 bases from J, the junction kept 8 bases outside the gene matches. Time point noted: sample taken at primary tumor resection. From tumor, nontumor lung or frozen PBMC, whole RNA was taken unsorted for sequencing. The donors, around 72 patients with untreated early-stage non-small cell lung cancer, provided the samples. A unique molecular identifier was carried by every single TCR cDNA molecule. TCRdb re-analysed the 5' RACE reads in MiXCR, keeping a single row per CDR3 protein. The sample shows approximately 90,000 distinct CDR3 sequences, around 9% of them seen only once.

Material: PBMCs, obtained at surgery. The chain couples TRBV6-1 to TRBJ1-5, with 8 bases lining up with TRBD1. The source of this sequence is a male donor with early-stage non-small cell lung cancer. The CDR3 spells CASNSDRVSQPQHF. The CDR3 DNA reads TGTGCCAGCAATTCGGACAGGGTGTCTCAGCCCCAGCATTTT.